Listed below are T cell receptor beta chains from one sample, sequenced in a study of T cell responses to AZD1222 COVID-19 vaccine. Sequencing was performed with immunoSEQ multiplex PCR; in TCRdb, only in-frame clones are kept and a portion is missing. The sample gives about 160,000 clones, roughly nine tenths of which show up once; about 1.5% is in the top ten. The material was peripheral blood, obtained on day 0 of AZD1222 vaccination. The receptors shown here come from an adult in good health. CDR3s include the opening cysteine and the closing phenylalanine or tryptophan. The order of the fields is J gene, D gene, clone size, V gene, CDR3 protein, CDR3 DNA. D genes are given only for firm matches. Rows give clone size only sometimes, using once, few, many, or a class for an expanded clone.

>TRBJ1-2|-|-|TRBV5-4
CASTDGLQNYGYTF
TGTGCCAGCACAGATGGACTGCAAAACTATGGCTACACCTTC
>TRBJ2-1|-|-|TRBV2
CASRGVDLRGTNSYNEQFF
TGTGCCAGCAGGGGTGTGGATCTCCGGGGCACAAACTCCTACAATGAGCAGTTCTTC
>TRBJ2-2|TRBD1|-|TRBV19
CASRGTGSAAGELFF
TGTGCCAGTAGAGGGACAGGGTCTGCTGCCGGGGAGCTGTTTTTT
>TRBJ2-2|-|-|TRBV7-3
CASSWGTDTGELFF
TGTGCCAGCAGCTGGGGGACCGACACCGGGGAGCTGTTTTTT
>TRBJ1-1|-|-|TRBV11-3
CASSLTFLGSDTEAFF
TGTGCCAGCAGCTTAACATTTCTGGGGAGCGACACTGAAGCTTTCTTT
>TRBJ1-3|-|-|TRBV19
CASTPLPGGDSGNTIYF
TGTGCCAGTACTCCGCTGCCGGGGGGGGACTCTGGAAACACCATATATTTT
>TRBJ1-5|-|-|TRBV9
CASSSQGQPQHF
TGTGCCAGCAGTTCACAGGGACAGCCCCAGCATTTT
>TRBJ1-2|TRBD1|-|TRBV6-5
CASSPGTGYGYTF
TGTGCCAGCAGCCCCGGGACAGGGTATGGCTACACCTTC
>TRBJ2-5|TRBD1|-|TRBV3-1/TRBV3-2
CASSRTGTGGTETQYF
TGTGCCAGCAGCCGAACAGGGACAGGGGGCACGGAGACCCAGTACTTC
>TRBJ1-3|-|-|TRBV14
CASSRLPLGGKGSGNTIYF
TGTGCCAGCAGCAGACTTCCCCTGGGGGGTAAGGGCTCTGGAAACACCATATATTTT
>TRBJ1-4|-|few|TRBV11-3
CASSSYRVPEKLFF
TGTGCCAGCAGCTCATACAGGGTCCCTGAAAAACTGTTTTTT
>TRBJ2-7|-|-|TRBV12-5
CASGRGRGTYEQYF
TGTGCTAGTGGCCGGGGACGGGGAACCTACGAGCAGTACTTC
>TRBJ2-5|-|-|TRBV4-3
CASSPSGLGETQYF
TGCGCCAGCAGTCCCTCAGGACTGGGAGAGACCCAGTACTTC
>TRBJ2-7|-|-|TRBV4-3
CASSQGQDAYEQYF
TGCGCCAGCAGCCAAGGGCAGGATGCCTACGAGCAGTACTTC
>TRBJ2-1|-|-|TRBV5-1
CASSLTKGDNEQFF
TGCGCCAGCAGCTTAACCAAGGGAGACAATGAGCAGTTCTTC
>TRBJ1-5|-|-|TRBV28
CASSFRVLGRQPQHF
TGTGCCAGCAGTTTCCGGGTCCTGGGGCGTCAGCCCCAGCATTTT
>TRBJ2-1|-|-|TRBV19
CASSMGASVGQFF
TGTGCCAGTAGTATGGGAGCAAGTGTGGGGCAGTTCTTC
>TRBJ2-7|-|-|TRBV11-3
CASREDSSYEQYF
TGTGCCAGTAGGGAGGACAGCTCCTACGAGCAGTACTTC
>TRBJ1-5|-|-|TRBV15
CATSRDSLGQPQHF
TGTGCCACCAGCAGAGATAGTTTGGGTCAGCCCCAGCATTTT
>TRBJ2-1|-|-|TRBV29-1
CSVARDNEQFF
TGCAGCGTTGCGAGGGACAATGAGCAGTTCTTC
>TRBJ2-3|-|once|TRBV11-2
CASSLDGVGGRDTQYF
TGTGCCAGCAGCTTAGATGGCGTGGGGGGAAGGGATACGCAGTATTTT
>TRBJ1-2|-|-|TRBV12-3/TRBV12-4
CASSLSGDGYTF
TGTGCCAGCAGTTTGTCGGGGGATGGCTACACCTTC
>TRBJ2-7|TRBD1|-|TRBV27
CASSLLALGGQTGVGEQYF
TGTGCCAGCAGTTTATTGGCCCTGGGTGGGCAGACAGGGGTAGGCGAGCAGTACTTC